This T cell receptor beta chain was captured in a study of early T cells in non-severe SARS-CoV-2 infection. Study background: With bulk RNA from unsorted whole blood as input, sequencing yielded unpaired chains.

Unique molecular identifiers were added to individual cDNA molecules. TCRdb fed the 5' RACE reads into MiXCR, producing one record per CDR3 protein. The data hold approximately 32,000 distinct CDR3 sequences, with around 4% observed a single time. Findings and caveats of the study: Lookups in VDJdb leaned toward anti-spike CD8 responses and missed private and CD4 specificities.

Trimming cost V 7 bases and J 5 bases; bases outside gene matches: 9. CDR1 is SGHTA, CDR2 FQGNSA, per germline. CDR3 length: 14 amino acids. This clonotype came up many times. Antigen specificity is unknown. The chain recombines TRBV7-2 with TRBJ1-2; 8 nucleotides line up with TRBD1. Source material: whole blood. The sequence was obtained from an adult who was a healthcare worker with PCR-confirmed SARS-CoV-2 infection or an uninfected control (not recorded which). This chain's CDR3 is CASKTTGAQYGYTF. The CDR3 DNA follows: TGTGCCAGCAAGACGACAGGGGCCCAATATGGCTACACCTTC.